This T cell receptor (beta chain) derives from a study of blood T cell repertoires in COVID-19. Looking at the study overall: The United States, Italy and Spain provided the acute and convalescent COVID-19 samples.

The CDR3 runs 16 residues. With 0 bases removed from V and 5 bases from J, the gap between germline ends came to 14 bases. CDR1 is SGHTA and CDR2 is FQGNSA in the germline V gene. In the original processing: The authors estimated nucleated cell counts from reference gene primer amplification. Profiling relied on immunoSEQ multiplex PCR, and the TCRdb table lists in-frame clones only, not all of them. V, J and clone size were drawn from that table, and D and trimming were deduced from the DNA. The sample lists 110,000 or so clones; about 85% were seen once. The rearrangement links TRBV7-2 to TRBJ1-5, with unresolved D. This receptor was identified in a human donor in a cohort sampled during active COVID-19. Input material: peripheral blood. CDR3 sequence: CASSLAPTLAHQPQHF. In DNA, the CDR3 is TGTGCCAGCAGCTTAGCGCCTACCCTCGCGCATCAGCCCCAGCATTTT. The full variable domain, its missing parts supplied by reference TRBV7-2 and TRBJ1-5, is GAGVSQSPSNKVTEKGKDVELRCDPISGHTALYWYRQSLGQGLEFLIYFQGNSAPDKSGLPSDRFSAERTGGSVSTLTIQRTQQEDSAVYLCASSLAPTLAHQPQHFGDGTRLSIL.